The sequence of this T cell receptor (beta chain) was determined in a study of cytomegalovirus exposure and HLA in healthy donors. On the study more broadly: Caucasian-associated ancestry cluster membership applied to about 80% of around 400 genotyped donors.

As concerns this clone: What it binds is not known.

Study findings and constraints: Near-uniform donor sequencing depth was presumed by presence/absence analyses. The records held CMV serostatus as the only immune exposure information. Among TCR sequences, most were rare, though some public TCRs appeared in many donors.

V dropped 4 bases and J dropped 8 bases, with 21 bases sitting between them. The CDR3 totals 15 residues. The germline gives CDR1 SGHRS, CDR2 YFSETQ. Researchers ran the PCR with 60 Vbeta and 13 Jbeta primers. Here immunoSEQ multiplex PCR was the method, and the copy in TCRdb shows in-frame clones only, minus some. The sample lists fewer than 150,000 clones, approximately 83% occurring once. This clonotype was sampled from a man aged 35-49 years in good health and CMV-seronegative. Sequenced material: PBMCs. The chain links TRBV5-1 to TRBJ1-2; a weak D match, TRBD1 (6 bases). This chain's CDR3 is CASSPEAGDLWGYTF. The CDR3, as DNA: TGCGCCAGCAGCCCGGAGGCAGGGGACCTGTGGGGCTACACCTTC.